The sample holds a few counts of the clone carrying this T cell receptor beta chain. Antigen specificity is unknown. This sample is drawn from a study of shared clonotypes between healthy human individuals. Study details: The plates for each donor numbered three CD4 naive, three CD4 memory, two CD8 naive and one CD8 memory.

Findings of the study overall: Sampling covered nothing but blood. Tissue TCR repertoires likely differ from those found in blood. The study drew on few donors, limiting represented genetic and exposure-history diversity.

Terminally differentiated effector memory CD45RA+ cells were excluded from the naive CD8 cells, which were CD45RO-negative and positively selected for CCR7. A deep-level run was used for the assay. The assay was immunoSEQ multiplex PCR, and TCRdb's table has in-frame clones only and misses some. The profile shows around 1,900,000 clones, 93% of them singletons. Sequenced: naive CD8+ T cells from PBMCs. The TCR comes from a man between 18 and 35 years old in good health. Some clones in this sample may be carry-over from other donors' samples.

CDR3 residues: CAWSQRGDEAFF. CDR3 in DNA: TGTGCCTGGTCCCAGCGGGGAGATGAAGCTTTCTTT. The V call is TRBV30, the J call TRBJ1-1; D not certain. Trimming took off 5 bases at V and 7 bases at J, with 14 bases between the two ends. Germline V lookup: CDR1 GTSNPN, CDR2 SVGIG (reference sequence). The CDR3 spans 12 residues.